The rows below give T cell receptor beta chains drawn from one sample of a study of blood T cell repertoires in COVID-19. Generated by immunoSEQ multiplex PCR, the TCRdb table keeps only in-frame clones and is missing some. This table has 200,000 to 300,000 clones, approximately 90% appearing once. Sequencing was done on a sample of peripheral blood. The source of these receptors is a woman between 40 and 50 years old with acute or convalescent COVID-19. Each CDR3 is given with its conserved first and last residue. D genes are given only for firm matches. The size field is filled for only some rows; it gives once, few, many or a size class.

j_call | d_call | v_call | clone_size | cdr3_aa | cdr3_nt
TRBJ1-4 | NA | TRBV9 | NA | CASSRKGGSTNEKLFF | TGTGCCAGCAGCCGGAAGGGGGGGTCAACTAATGAAAAACTGTTTTTT
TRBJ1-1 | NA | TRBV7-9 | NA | CASSPKQTAESMNTEAFF | TGTGCCAGCAGCCCTAAACAAACAGCAGAAAGCATGAACACTGAAGCTTTCTTT
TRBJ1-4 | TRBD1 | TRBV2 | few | CASSATGALEKLFF | TGTGCCAGCAGTGCGACAGGGGCTTTGGAAAAACTGTTTTTT
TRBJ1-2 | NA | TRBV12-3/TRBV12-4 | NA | CAGRMTASYGYTF | TGTGCCGGCAGAATGACAGCAAGCTATGGCTACACCTTC
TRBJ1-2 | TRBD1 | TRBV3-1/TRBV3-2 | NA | CASSQLGQGAHGYTF | TGTGCCAGCAGCCAATTGGGACAGGGGGCGCATGGCTACACCTTC
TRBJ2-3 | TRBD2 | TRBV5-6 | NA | CASSLTSGGDTDTQYF | TGTGCCAGCAGCTTAACTAGCGGGGGGGACACAGATACGCAGTATTTT
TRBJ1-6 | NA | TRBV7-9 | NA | CASSLRNRADSPLHF | TGTGCCAGCAGCTTACGAAACAGAGCGGATTCACCCCTCCACTTT
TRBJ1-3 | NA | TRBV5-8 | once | CASRTQGTGNTIYF | TGTGCCAGCAGGACTCAGGGAACTGGAAACACCATATATTTT
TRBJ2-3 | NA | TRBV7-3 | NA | CASSPAASTDTQYF | TGTGCCAGCAGCCCAGCGGCTAGCACAGATACGCAGTATTTT
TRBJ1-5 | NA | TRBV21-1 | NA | CASSKRDRGYQPQHF | TGTGCCAGCAGCAAACGGGACAGGGGCTATCAGCCCCAGCATTTT
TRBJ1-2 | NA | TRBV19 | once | CASSILGSTRPPNYGYTF | TGTGCCAGTAGTATTCTGGGCTCTACTCGCCCCCCTAACTATGGCTACACCTTC
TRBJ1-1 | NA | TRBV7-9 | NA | CASSLVAVNTEAFF | TGTGCCAGCAGCTTAGTCGCGGTGAACACTGAAGCTTTCTTT
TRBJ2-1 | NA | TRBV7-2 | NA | CASSFRDNSYNEQFF | TGTGCCAGCAGCTTCAGGGACAACTCCTACAATGAGCAGTTCTTC
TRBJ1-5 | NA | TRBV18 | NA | CASSPQGQPQHF | TGTGCCAGCTCACCACAGGGGCAGCCCCAGCATTTT
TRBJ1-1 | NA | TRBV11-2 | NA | CASSRQVTLGTEAFF | TGTGCCAGCAGCCGACAGGTCACCCTGGGCACTGAAGCTTTCTTT
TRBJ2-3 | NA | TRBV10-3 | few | CAIRDRDLVTDTQYF | TGTGCCATCAGAGACCGGGACTTGGTCACAGATACGCAGTATTTT
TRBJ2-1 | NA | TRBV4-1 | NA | CASSEESGGPYNEQFF | TGCGCCAGCAGCGAAGAATCGGGGGGCCCCTACAATGAGCAGTTCTTC
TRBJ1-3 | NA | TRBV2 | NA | CASSEREVGNTIYF | TGTGCCAGCAGTGAACGGGAGGTGGGAAACACCATATATTTT
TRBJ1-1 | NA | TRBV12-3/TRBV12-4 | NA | CASSLVENTEAFF | TGTGCCAGCAGTTTGGTAGAAAACACTGAAGCTTTCTTT
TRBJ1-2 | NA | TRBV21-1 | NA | CASSKAPMRRRYGYTF | TGTGCCAGCAGCAAAGCGCCCATGAGGCGCCGTTATGGCTACACCTTC
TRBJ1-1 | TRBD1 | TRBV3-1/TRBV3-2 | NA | CASSQEPSRRQGWTEAFF | TGTGCCAGCAGCCAAGAGCCCTCGAGAAGACAGGGCTGGACTGAAGCTTTCTTT
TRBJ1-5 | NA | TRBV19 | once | CASSIGQSTQPQHF | TGTGCCAGTAGTATCGGACAAAGCACGCAGCCCCAGCATTTT
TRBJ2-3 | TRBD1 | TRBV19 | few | CASKDRGDTDTQYF | TGTGCCAGTAAAGACAGGGGGGACACAGATACGCAGTATTTT
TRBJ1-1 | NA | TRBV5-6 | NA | CASSYEGGGGTEAFF | TGTGCCAGCAGTTACGAAGGGGGGGGCGGCACTGAAGCTTTCTTT
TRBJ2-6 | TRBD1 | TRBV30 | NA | CAWMGKPGQGASGANVLTF | TGTGCCTGGATGGGAAAGCCGGGACAGGGAGCTTCTGGGGCCAACGTCCTGACTTTC
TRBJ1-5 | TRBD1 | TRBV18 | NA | CASSRTGSIQPQHF | TGTGCCAGCTCACGGACAGGGAGTATTCAGCCCCAGCATTTT
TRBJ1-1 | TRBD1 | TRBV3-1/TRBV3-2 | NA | CASSQGQGMNTEAFF | TGTGCCAGCAGCCAAGGACAGGGGATGAACACTGAAGCTTTCTTT
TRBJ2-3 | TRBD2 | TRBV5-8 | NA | CASSRQRGGISDSQYF | TGTGCCAGCAGCCGTCAGCGGGGGGGTATTTCAGATTCGCAGTATTTT
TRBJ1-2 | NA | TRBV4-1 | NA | CASSQSSQVSGYTF | TGCGCCAGCAGCCAATCCTCGCAGGTATCTGGCTACACCTTC
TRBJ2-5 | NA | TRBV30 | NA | CAWSVISGVETQYF | TGTGCCTGGAGTGTTATTTCAGGCGTGGAGACCCAGTACTTC
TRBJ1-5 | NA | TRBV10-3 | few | CAISESKTGSQGNQPQHF | TGTGCCATCAGTGAGTCAAAAACCGGGTCTCAAGGCAATCAGCCCCAGCATTTT